The clone carrying this T cell receptor beta chain was observed a handful of times. Its target is not known. As the method for making TCR beta libraries, quantitative 5'-RACE with molecular barcodes was used. TCRdb reprocessed the 5' RACE reads via MiXCR and lists one record per CDR3 protein. The sample has approximately 540,000 distinct CDR3 sequences; about an eighth are singletons. This CDR3 comprises 12 residues. The germline V gene has CDR1 SQVTM and CDR2 ANQGSEA. V lost 5 bases to trimming and J lost 2 bases; unmatched junction nucleotides: 2. This sample is drawn from a study of CD8 T cells in ankylosing spondylitis. Study results and caveats: Disease-linked clones were reportedly significantly enriched in matched ankylosing spondylitis synovial fluid. Made up of 7 to 9 highly homologous variants, a TCR beta motif appeared characteristic of ankylosing spondylitis blood. Peripheral blood held disease-linked clones only at relatively low frequency, and these were CD8+. Previous work reported some of these motif variants in the synovial fluid and blood of reactive arthritis.

This receptor was taken from a male donor with ankylosing spondylitis. Sequenced input: blood, either unsorted or a sorted T cell fraction (not recorded which). The rearrangement links TRBV29-1 to TRBJ1-2, with TRBD1 matching over 7 bases. CDR3 nucleotides: TGCAGCGTTCAGACAGGGAACTATGGCTACACCTTC. Its translation is CSVQTGNYGYTF.